This T cell receptor beta chain was captured in a study of T cell responses to AZD1222 COVID-19 vaccine. Data came from immunoSEQ multiplex PCR; TCRdb stores just in-frame clones and leaves some out. The sample lists approximately 75,000 clones; around 90% were seen once. The source is an adult who received the AZD1222 COVID-19 vaccine. The source was peripheral blood, collected 28 days after the second AZD1222 dose.

The CDR3 DNA is TGTGCCAGCAGTTTATTTTTCGGGGGGGGCAGGCATAAAGAAAATCAGCCCCAGCATTTT. It is translated as CASSLFFGGGRHKENQPQHF. The rearrangement links TRBV27 to TRBJ1-5; TRBD1 is a possible D gene (6 bases). The CDR3 sequence is 20 residues long. The germline V and J ends were trimmed by 1 base and 4 bases, with 26 bases remaining between them. In germline, CDR1 is MNHEY, CDR2 SMNVEV (reference sequence).